What follows describes a single T cell receptor beta chain. The sample belongs to a study of radiation and T cells in renal cell carcinoma. Clones were sequenced by immunoSEQ multiplex PCR, and TCRdb holds only the in-frame ones, with some missing. The repertoire has 100,000 to 150,000 clones, 88% of them found once; the top ten carry approximately 5.8%. V dropped 5 bases and J dropped 2 bases, with 13 bases sitting between them. There are 15 residues in the CDR3. Germline V gene data show CDR1 as LNHDA and CDR2 as SQIVND (reference sequence). Time point of the sample: blood 2 weeks post-SBRT. Treatment defined: 15 Gy SBRT to primary tumor, nephrectomy 4 weeks later.

Specimen: blood, collected from a patient whose treatment included radiotherapy and nephrectomy. The rearrangement links TRBV19 to TRBJ1-5; possible D gene TRBD1, 5 bases. The receptor was isolated from an older woman with renal cell carcinoma. The CDR3 region has the DNA TGTGCCAGTAGTCTCGCAGGGCCGGGCAATCAGCCCCAGCATTTT. Translating it yields CASSLAGPGNQPQHF. Full variable domain (missing parts from reference TRBV19 and TRBJ1-5): DGGITQSPKYLFRKEGQNVTLSCEQNLNHDAMYWYRQDPGQGLRLIYYSQIVNDFQKGDIAEGYSVSREKKESFPLTVTSAQKNPTAFYLCASSLAGPGNQPQHFGDGTRLSIL.